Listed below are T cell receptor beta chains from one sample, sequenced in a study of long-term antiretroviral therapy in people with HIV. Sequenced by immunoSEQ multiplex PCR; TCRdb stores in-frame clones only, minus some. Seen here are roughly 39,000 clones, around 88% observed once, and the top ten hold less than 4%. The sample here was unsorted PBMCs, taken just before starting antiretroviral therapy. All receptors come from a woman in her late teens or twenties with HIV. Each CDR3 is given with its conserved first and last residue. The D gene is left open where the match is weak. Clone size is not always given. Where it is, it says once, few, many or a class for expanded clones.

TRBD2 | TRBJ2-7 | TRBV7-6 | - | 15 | TGTGCCAGCAGCGAAGGACTAGCGGACTCATACGAGCAGTACTTC | CASSEGLADSYEQYF
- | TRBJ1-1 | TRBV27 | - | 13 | TGTGCCAGCAGTTTATCCGGACAGTTTGAAGCTTTCTTT | CASSLSGQFEAFF
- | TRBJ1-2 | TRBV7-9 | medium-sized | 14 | TGTGCCAGCAGCTTAGTCACAGCCTTTAATGGCTACACCTTC | CASSLVTAFNGYTF
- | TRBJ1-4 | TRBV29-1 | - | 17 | TGCAGCGTTCTCTCACAGGGTGGGGGAGCAACTAATGAAAAACTGTTTTTT | CSVLSQGGGATNEKLFF
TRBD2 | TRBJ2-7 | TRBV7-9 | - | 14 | TGTGCCAGCAGCTTCGTGGGGGACTACTACGAGCAGTACTTC | CASSFVGDYYEQYF
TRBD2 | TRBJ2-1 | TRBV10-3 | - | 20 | TGTGCCATCAGTGAGGCGTCTAGCGGGAGTTACAGGGGTTCCTACAATGAGCAGTTCTTC | CAISEASSGSYRGSYNEQFF
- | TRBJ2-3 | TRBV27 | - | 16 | TGTGCCAGCACCCCGTTCTTTTGGGGGGGCACAGATACGCAGTATTTT | CASTPFFWGGTDTQYF
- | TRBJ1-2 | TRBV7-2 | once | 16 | TGTGCCAGCAGCTTGGATAGGGCGGATACAACAAATGGCTACACCTTC | CASSLDRADTTNGYTF
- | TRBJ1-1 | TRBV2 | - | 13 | TGTGCCAGCAGTGGGGATGGTGCCACTGAAGCTTTCTTT | CASSGDGATEAFF
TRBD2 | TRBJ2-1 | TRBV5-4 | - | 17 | TGTGCCAGCAGCGGGACTAGCGGGAGGGCCTTGGTCTATGAGCAGTTCTTC | CASSGTSGRALVYEQFF
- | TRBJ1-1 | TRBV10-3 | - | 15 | TGTGCCATCAGGTCGCAAGGACAGCAAAAAACTGAAGCTTTCTTT | CAIRSQGQQKTEAFF
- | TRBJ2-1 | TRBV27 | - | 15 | TGTGCCAGCAGATTGGGAGGAACACATTACAATGAGCAGTTCTTC | CASRLGGTHYNEQFF
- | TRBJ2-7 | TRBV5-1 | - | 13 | TGCGCCAGCAGTTGGAGGGGTTCCTACGAGCAGTACTTC | CASSWRGSYEQYF
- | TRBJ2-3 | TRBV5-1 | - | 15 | TGCGCCAGCAGCTTGGAGAGAGCTAGCACAGATACGCAGTATTTT | CASSLERASTDTQYF
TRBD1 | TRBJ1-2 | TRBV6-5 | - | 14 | TGTGCCAGCAGTAACGACAGGGCAGGATATGGCTACACCTTC | CASSNDRAGYGYTF
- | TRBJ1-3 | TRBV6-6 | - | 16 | TGTGCCAGCAGTTACTCTGTCTTGGGGTCTGGAAACACCATATATTTT | CASSYSVLGSGNTIYF
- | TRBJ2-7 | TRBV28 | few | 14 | TGTGCCAGCAGTCTTCCGGGATTCTCCTACGAGCAGTACTTC | CASSLPGFSYEQYF
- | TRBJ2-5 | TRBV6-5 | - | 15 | TGTGCCAGCAGTTACTATTCCGGGCATGTAGAGACCCAGTACTTC | CASSYYSGHVETQYF
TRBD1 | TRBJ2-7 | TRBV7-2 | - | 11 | TGTGCCAGCAGCTACCGGGACAGGCTGTACTTC | CASSYRDRLYF
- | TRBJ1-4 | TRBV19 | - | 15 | TGTGCCAGTAGTATCCGACGGGCGAGTAATGAAAAACTGTTTTTT | CASSIRRASNEKLFF
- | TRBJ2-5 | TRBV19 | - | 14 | TGTGCCAGTAGTATTCTTGGGCTAGAAGAGACCCAGTACTTC | CASSILGLEETQYF
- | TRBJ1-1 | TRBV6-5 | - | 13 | TGTGCCAGCAAAAGATTGGCGATCGGTGAAGCTTTCTTT | CASKRLAIGEAFF
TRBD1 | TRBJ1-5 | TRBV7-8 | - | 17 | TGTGCCAGCAGCTTAGTCGGCAGGGGGTACGGCAATCAGCCCCAGCATTTT | CASSLVGRGYGNQPQHF
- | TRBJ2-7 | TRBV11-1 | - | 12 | TGTGCCAGCGAGCCGGTCCCCTACGAGCAGTACTTC | CASEPVPYEQYF
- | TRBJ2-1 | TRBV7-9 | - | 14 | TGTGCCAGCAGCTTGGAGGGAGTGTCTAATGAGCAGTTCTTC | CASSLEGVSNEQFF
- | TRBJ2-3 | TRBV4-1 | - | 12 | TGCGCCAGCAGCCAATTCACAGATACGCAGTATTTT | CASSQFTDTQYF
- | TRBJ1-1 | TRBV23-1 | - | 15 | TGCGCCAGCAGTCAAACCCAGGGGTTGAACACTGAAGCTTTCTTT | CASSQTQGLNTEAFF
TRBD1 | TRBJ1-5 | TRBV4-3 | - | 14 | TGCGCCAGCAGCCCGCAGGGGGGCAATCAGCCCCAGCATTTT | CASSPQGGNQPQHF
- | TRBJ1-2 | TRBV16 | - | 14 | TGTGCCAGCAGCCAATCCCCGGGGGAAAGTGGCTACACCTTC | CASSQSPGESGYTF
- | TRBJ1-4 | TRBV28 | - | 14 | TGTGCCAGCAGTCCAGGGACCTTTAATGAAAAACTGTTTTTT | CASSPGTFNEKLFF
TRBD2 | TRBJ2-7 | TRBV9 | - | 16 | TGTGCCAGCAGCGGCGGGACTAGCGGGACGATCAACGAGCAGTACTTC | CASSGGTSGTINEQYF
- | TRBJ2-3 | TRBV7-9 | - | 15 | TGTGCCAGCAGCCCTAGTGGGGACCCTACAGATACGCAGTATTTT | CASSPSGDPTDTQYF
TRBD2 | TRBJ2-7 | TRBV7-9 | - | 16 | TGTGCCAGCAGCCTACGGACTAGCGGGAGCTCCTACGAGCAGTACTTC | CASSLRTSGSSYEQYF
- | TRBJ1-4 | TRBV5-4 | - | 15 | TGTGCCAGCAGCTTGTCGGGGCAGCGGAATGAAAAACTGTTTTTT | CASSLSGQRNEKLFF
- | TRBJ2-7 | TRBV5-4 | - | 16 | TGTGCCAGCAGCTTGGCCCAGCGGGCGAGCTCCTACGAGCAGTACTTC | CASSLAQRASSYEQYF
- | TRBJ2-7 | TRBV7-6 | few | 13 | TGTGCCAGCAGCTTGCAGGAGTCCTACGAGCAGTACTTC | CASSLQESYEQYF
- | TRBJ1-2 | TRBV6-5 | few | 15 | TGTGCCAGCAGTTACGGGGAACAGGCTAACTATGGCTACACCTTC | CASSYGEQANYGYTF
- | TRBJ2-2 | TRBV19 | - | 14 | TGTGCCACCATGTTGGGTTGGAGCACCGGGGAGCTGTTTTTT | CATMLGWSTGELFF
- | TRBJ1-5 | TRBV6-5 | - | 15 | TGTGCCAGCAGTTATATGGCAGGGCCCAATCAGCCCCAGCATTTT | CASSYMAGPNQPQHF
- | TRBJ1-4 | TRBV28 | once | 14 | TGTGCCAGCAGTTTATCAGGAGCTAATGAAAAACTGTTTTTT | CASSLSGANEKLFF
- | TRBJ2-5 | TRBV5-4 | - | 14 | TGTGCCAGCAGCTTGCCAGGGCCCCAAGAGACCCAGTACTTC | CASSLPGPQETQYF
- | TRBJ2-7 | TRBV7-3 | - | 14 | TGTGCCAGCAGCTTAATAGGGGTTAAGGACGAGCAGTACTTC | CASSLIGVKDEQYF
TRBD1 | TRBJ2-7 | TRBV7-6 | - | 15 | TGTGCCAGCAGCTTATCCTGGACAGGGTCCTACGAGCAGTACTTC | CASSLSWTGSYEQYF
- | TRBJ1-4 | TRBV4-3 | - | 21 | TGCGCCAGCAGCCAAACCACCCCCAATAGAAGGGCCCGGGCAACTAATGAAAAACTGTTTTTT | CASSQTTPNRRARATNEKLFF
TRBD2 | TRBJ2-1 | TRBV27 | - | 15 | TGTGCCAGCAGAATTAGCGGGAGTCCCTACAATGAGCAGTTCTTC | CASRISGSPYNEQFF
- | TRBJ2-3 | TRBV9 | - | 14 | TGTGCCAGCAGCCCCCCCATATCAACAGATACGCAGTATTTT | CASSPPISTDTQYF
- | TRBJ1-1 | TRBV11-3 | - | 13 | TGTGCCAGCAGCATAGGCGGACAGACTGAAGCTTTCTTT | CASSIGGQTEAFF
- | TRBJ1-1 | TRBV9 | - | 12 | TGTGCCAGCAGCGTAGTCACGGATTTGGCTTTCTTT | CASSVVTDLAFF
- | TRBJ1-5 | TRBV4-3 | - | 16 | TGCGCCAGCAGCCAAGATCTAGGGGCGGGCAATCAGCCCCAGCATTTT | CASSQDLGAGNQPQHF
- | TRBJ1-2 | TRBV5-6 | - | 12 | TGTGCCAGCAGCTTGGAGGGGACCGGCTACACCTTC | CASSLEGTGYTF
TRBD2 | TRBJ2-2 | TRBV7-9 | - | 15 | TGTGCCAGCACTCGGGAGGGGTGGAACACCGGGGAGCTGTTTTTT | CASTREGWNTGELFF
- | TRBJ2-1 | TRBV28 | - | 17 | TGTGCCAGCAGTTTACCCCTAGGGGAGGTTGGCTACAATGAGCAGTTCTTC | CASSLPLGEVGYNEQFF
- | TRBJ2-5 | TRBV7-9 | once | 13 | TGTGCCAGCGGGACTTGGGGCGGAGAGACCCAGTACTTC | CASGTWGGETQYF